Listed below are T cell receptor beta chains from one sample, sequenced in a study of cytomegalovirus exposure and HLA in healthy donors. Clones were sequenced by immunoSEQ multiplex PCR, and TCRdb holds only the in-frame ones, with some missing. The sample shows around 150,000 clones, 68% of them seen only once. Sample: PBMCs. These receptor sequences come from a man aged 45-65 years in good health and CMV-seronegative. Each CDR3 is given with its conserved first and last residue. A D gene is named only where the DNA matches it firmly. Expanded clones get a size class; other rows say once, few or many, or leave the size out.

D gene: .
J gene: TRBJ1-3
clone size: few
V gene: TRBV5-6
CDR3 protein: CASSTTSRYSGNTIYF
CDR3 DNA: TGTGCCAGCAGCACCACATCCAGGTACTCTGGAAACACCATATATTTT

D gene: .
J gene: TRBJ1-2
clone size: .
V gene: TRBV25-1
CDR3 protein: CASSESGYGYTF
CDR3 DNA: TGTGCCAGCAGTGAATCGGGTTACGGCTACACCTTC

D gene: TRBD2
J gene: TRBJ2-1
clone size: .
V gene: TRBV4-2
CDR3 protein: CASSQQGLAGGVYNEQFF
CDR3 DNA: TGTGCCAGCAGCCAACAGGGACTAGCGGGGGGAGTTTACAATGAGCAGTTCTTC

D gene: TRBD2
J gene: TRBJ2-3
clone size: .
V gene: TRBV5-6
CDR3 protein: CASSLVVGLAGGRTDTQYF
CDR3 DNA: TGTGCCAGCAGCTTGGTAGTTGGGCTAGCGGGGGGGCGTACAGATACGCAGTATTTT

D gene: TRBD2
J gene: TRBJ2-2
clone size: few
V gene: TRBV10-3
CDR3 protein: CAISEGLAGGHTGELFF
CDR3 DNA: TGTGCCATCAGTGAGGGACTAGCGGGGGGGCACACCGGGGAGCTGTTTTTT

D gene: TRBD2
J gene: TRBJ2-1
clone size: .
V gene: TRBV6-4
CDR3 protein: CASRPLAGGPNKPSYNEQFF
CDR3 DNA: TGTGCCAGCAGACCACTAGCGGGGGGCCCCAATAAGCCCTCCTACAATGAGCAGTTCTTC

D gene: TRBD1
J gene: TRBJ2-3
clone size: .
V gene: TRBV11-3
CDR3 protein: CASSSGQGAGDTQYF
CDR3 DNA: TGTGCCAGCAGCTCGGGACAGGGGGCGGGAGATACGCAGTATTTT

D gene: .
J gene: TRBJ2-1
clone size: .
V gene: TRBV19
CDR3 protein: CASTQGGTSYNEQFF
CDR3 DNA: TGTGCCAGTACCCAGGGGGGGACTAGTTACAATGAGCAGTTCTTC

D gene: .
J gene: TRBJ2-6
clone size: few
V gene: TRBV28
CDR3 protein: CASSPRLTAGANVLTF
CDR3 DNA: TGTGCCAGCAGTCCCCGACTGACAGCTGGGGCCAACGTCCTGACTTTC

D gene: .
J gene: TRBJ2-7
clone size: .
V gene: TRBV7-2
CDR3 protein: CASSLERLGEQYF
CDR3 DNA: TGTGCCAGCAGCTTAGAGCGGCTTGGCGAGCAGTACTTC

D gene: TRBD1
J gene: TRBJ2-7
clone size: .
V gene: TRBV6-5
CDR3 protein: CASSWAGTGGYEQYF
CDR3 DNA: TGTGCCAGCAGTTGGGCCGGGACAGGGGGCTACGAGCAGTACTTC

D gene: TRBD1
J gene: TRBJ2-7
clone size: .
V gene: TRBV5-1
CDR3 protein: CASSHPGTGTYEQYF
CDR3 DNA: TGCGCCAGCAGCCACCCCGGGACAGGTACCTACGAGCAGTACTTC

D gene: TRBD2
J gene: TRBJ2-5
clone size: .
V gene: TRBV5-1
CDR3 protein: CASSLSGGQETQYF
CDR3 DNA: TGCGCCAGCAGCCTAAGCGGGGGGCAAGAGACCCAGTACTTC

D gene: TRBD1
J gene: TRBJ2-6
clone size: .
V gene: TRBV7-2
CDR3 protein: CASSLFGQGGSGANVLTF
CDR3 DNA: TGTGCCAGCAGCCTCTTCGGACAGGGAGGATCCGGGGCCAACGTCCTGACTTTC

D gene: .
J gene: TRBJ2-7
clone size: .
V gene: TRBV20-1
CDR3 protein: CSARGGYEQYF
CDR3 DNA: TGCAGTGCTAGAGGAGGTTACGAGCAGTACTTC

D gene: TRBD1
J gene: TRBJ1-4
clone size: .
V gene: TRBV5-1
CDR3 protein: CASRIKGAEKLFF
CDR3 DNA: TGCGCCAGCAGAATTAAGGGGGCCGAAAAACTGTTTTTT

D gene: TRBD1
J gene: TRBJ2-3
clone size: .
V gene: TRBV2
CDR3 protein: CASSGGQISTDTQYF
CDR3 DNA: TGTGCCAGCAGTGGGGGACAGATAAGCACAGATACGCAGTACTTT

D gene: .
J gene: TRBJ2-1
clone size: .
V gene: TRBV7-6
CDR3 protein: CASSGRNNEQFF
CDR3 DNA: TGTGCCAGCAGCGGCCGAAACAATGAGCAGTTCTTC

D gene: .
J gene: TRBJ2-1
clone size: .
V gene: TRBV7-3
CDR3 protein: CASSLGQNNEQFF
CDR3 DNA: TGTGCCAGCAGCTTAGGGCAGAACAATGAGCAGTTCTTC

D gene: TRBD1
J gene: TRBJ1-1
clone size: .
V gene: TRBV2
CDR3 protein: CATGRDRGNTEAFF
CDR3 DNA: TGTGCCACCGGCCGGGACAGGGGTAACACTGAAGCTTTCTTT

D gene: .
J gene: TRBJ2-2
clone size: once
V gene: TRBV4-1
CDR3 protein: CASSLLTGNTGELFF
CDR3 DNA: TGCGCCAGCAGCCTCTTGACAGGGAACACCGGGGAGCTGTTTTTT

D gene: .
J gene: TRBJ2-3
clone size: .
V gene: TRBV20-1
CDR3 protein: CSASRDTQYF
CDR3 DNA: TGCAGTGCTAGTAGAGATACGCAGTATTTT

D gene: TRBD1
J gene: TRBJ1-5
clone size: few
V gene: TRBV4-1
CDR3 protein: CASSQVAGGEVAQHF
CDR3 DNA: TGCGCCAGCAGCCAAGTTGCAGGGGGCGAGGTAGCCCAGCATTTT

D gene: .
J gene: TRBJ1-1
clone size: .
V gene: TRBV4-2
CDR3 protein: CASSQDREAAEAFF
CDR3 DNA: TGTGCCAGCAGCCAAGACAGGGAAGCCGCTGAAGCTTTCTTT

D gene: .
J gene: TRBJ2-2
clone size: .
V gene: TRBV2
CDR3 protein: CASSRVGFGNTGELFF
CDR3 DNA: TGTGCCAGCAGCCGGGTCGGCTTCGGAAACACCGGGGAGCTGTTTTTT

D gene: TRBD2
J gene: TRBJ2-6
clone size: .
V gene: TRBV19
CDR3 protein: CASSTGTSSGANVLTF
CDR3 DNA: TGTGCCAGTAGTACCGGGACTAGCTCTGGGGCCAACGTCCTGACTTTC

D gene: TRBD1
J gene: TRBJ1-2
clone size: .
V gene: TRBV7-9
CDR3 protein: CASSLGQGGYTF
CDR3 DNA: TGTGCCAGCAGCTTAGGACAGGGTGGCTACACCTTC

D gene: TRBD1
J gene: TRBJ1-2
clone size: .
V gene: TRBV6-1
CDR3 protein: CASSEFQGARNYGYTF
CDR3 DNA: TGTGCCAGCAGTGAATTTCAGGGGGCGCGTAACTATGGCTACACCTTC

D gene: .
J gene: TRBJ1-2
clone size: .
V gene: TRBV7-9
CDR3 protein: CASSLSGQLNYGYTF
CDR3 DNA: TGTGCCAGCAGCCTATCCGGACAGCTTAACTATGGCTACACCTTC

D gene: .
J gene: TRBJ2-7
clone size: .
V gene: TRBV7-6
CDR3 protein: CASSLGEGALYEQYF
CDR3 DNA: TGTGCCAGCAGCTTAGGTGAGGGAGCCTTGTACGAGCAGTACTTC

D gene: TRBD1
J gene: TRBJ1-5
clone size: few
V gene: TRBV19
CDR3 protein: CASSVDRGDVQPQHF
CDR3 DNA: TGTGCCAGTAGTGTTGACAGGGGCGACGTTCAGCCCCAGCATTTT

D gene: .
J gene: TRBJ1-6
clone size: .
V gene: TRBV11-2
CDR3 protein: CASSLVSVRLNNSPLHF
CDR3 DNA: TGTGCCAGCAGCTTAGTGTCTGTGAGACTGAATAATTCACCCCTCCACTTT

D gene: .
J gene: TRBJ2-1
clone size: .
V gene: TRBV10-3
CDR3 protein: CAISEPLTSYNEQFF
CDR3 DNA: TGTGCCATCAGTGAGCCTCTAACCTCCTACAATGAGCAGTTCTTC

D gene: .
J gene: TRBJ2-7
clone size: .
V gene: TRBV6-1
CDR3 protein: CASSVEAGFSYEQYF
CDR3 DNA: TGTGCCAGCAGTGTGGAAGCGGGTTTTTCCTACGAGCAGTACTTC

D gene: TRBD1
J gene: TRBJ1-1
clone size: .
V gene: TRBV5-1
CDR3 protein: CASSLGTDSTEAFF
CDR3 DNA: TGCGCCAGCAGCCTAGGGACAGACAGTACTGAAGCTTTCTTT

D gene: .
J gene: TRBJ2-7
clone size: .
V gene: TRBV27
CDR3 protein: CASSLKLSYEQYF
CDR3 DNA: TGTGCCAGCAGTTTAAAGCTCTCCTACGAGCAGTACTTC

D gene: TRBD1
J gene: TRBJ2-3
clone size: .
V gene: TRBV6-1
CDR3 protein: CASTGQVPTDTQYF
CDR3 DNA: TGTGCCAGCACTGGACAGGTGCCCACAGATACGCAGTATTTT